Listed below are T cell receptor beta chains from one sample, sequenced in a study of immune evolution from preneoplasia to lung adenocarcinoma. Profiling relied on immunoSEQ multiplex PCR, and the TCRdb table lists in-frame clones only, not all of them. Of some 5,000 clones detected, under 80% appear once; the ten largest clones hold under 7%. The sequencing sample was made of FFPE minimally invasive lung adenocarcinoma tissue. Receptors originate from a person aged 50-69 years with lung adenocarcinoma. The CDR3 runs from the conserved cysteine through the conserved F or W. Fields, in order: D gene, J gene, V gene, clone size, CDR3 DNA, CDR3 protein. The D gene is left open where the match is weak. Only part of the rows carry a size: once, few, many, or a class if the clone is expanded.

d_gene: NA
j_gene: TRBJ2-1
v_gene: TRBV23-1
abundance: NA
CDR3nt: TGCGCCAGCAGTCATATCGGAGGGTTCCATTCAAATGAGCAGTTCTTC
CDR3aa: CASSHIGGFHSNEQFF

d_gene: NA
j_gene: TRBJ2-2
v_gene: TRBV6-6
abundance: NA
CDR3nt: TGTGCCAGCAGCGAGGTGGCCGGCACCGGGGAGCTGTTTTTT
CDR3aa: CASSEVAGTGELFF

d_gene: NA
j_gene: TRBJ1-4
v_gene: TRBV5-1
abundance: NA
CDR3nt: TGCGCCAGCAGAACGGAGGTACAGGGAAATGAAAAACTGTTTTTT
CDR3aa: CASRTEVQGNEKLFF

d_gene: NA
j_gene: TRBJ1-4
v_gene: TRBV30
abundance: NA
CDR3nt: TGTGCCTGGAGTGGAGGGGCGGCAGCAACTAATGAAAAACTGTTTTTT
CDR3aa: CAWSGGAAATNEKLFF

d_gene: NA
j_gene: TRBJ2-7
v_gene: TRBV30
abundance: NA
CDR3nt: TGTGCCTGGAGGGCGGGGTATATTCCCTCCTACGAGCAGTACTTC
CDR3aa: CAWRAGYIPSYEQYF

d_gene: NA
j_gene: TRBJ2-5
v_gene: TRBV4-1
abundance: few
CDR3nt: TGCGCCAGCAGCCAAGGCGGCCCCAACCAAGAGACCCAGTACTTC
CDR3aa: CASSQGGPNQETQYF

d_gene: TRBD2
j_gene: TRBJ2-1
v_gene: TRBV5-1
abundance: NA
CDR3nt: TGCGCCAGCAGACTAGCGGAGGGGCTTATAGAGCAGTTCTTC
CDR3aa: CASRLAEGLIEQFF

d_gene: NA
j_gene: TRBJ2-5
v_gene: TRBV5-1
abundance: NA
CDR3nt: TGCGCCAGCAGCTTGGAGGGGCTCGTTCAAGAGACCCAGTACTTC
CDR3aa: CASSLEGLVQETQYF

d_gene: NA
j_gene: TRBJ1-2
v_gene: TRBV5-1
abundance: NA
CDR3nt: TGCGCCAGCAGCTTAAGGACCGGGAGTGACTATGGCTACACCTTC
CDR3aa: CASSLRTGSDYGYTF

d_gene: NA
j_gene: TRBJ1-1
v_gene: TRBV5-6
abundance: NA
CDR3nt: TGTGCCAGCAGCCCAATGGACAGAACCAACACTGAAGCTTTCTTT
CDR3aa: CASSPMDRTNTEAFF

d_gene: TRBD2
j_gene: TRBJ2-5
v_gene: TRBV7-9
abundance: NA
CDR3nt: TGTGCCGGCAGCTTTGGGACTAGCGGGATAGTGGAGACCCAGTACTTC
CDR3aa: CAGSFGTSGIVETQYF

d_gene: TRBD1
j_gene: TRBJ1-1
v_gene: TRBV10-3
abundance: once
CDR3nt: TGTGCCATCAGTGACAGGGGGTGGAATAACGCAGCTTTCTTT
CDR3aa: CAISDRGWNNAAFF

d_gene: NA
j_gene: TRBJ1-2
v_gene: TRBV28
abundance: NA
CDR3nt: TGTGCCAGCAGTTTAAGGCAGCTGGTCTATGGCTACACCTTC
CDR3aa: CASSLRQLVYGYTF

d_gene: TRBD1
j_gene: TRBJ2-7
v_gene: TRBV6-1
abundance: NA
CDR3nt: TGTGCCAGCAAGCAGGGACAGCCCTCCTACGAGCAGTACTTC
CDR3aa: CASKQGQPSYEQYF

d_gene: NA
j_gene: TRBJ2-6
v_gene: TRBV27
abundance: NA
CDR3nt: TGTGCCAGCACCCTCGGACAGACGTTATCTGGGGCCAACGTCCTGACTTTC
CDR3aa: CASTLGQTLSGANVLTF

d_gene: TRBD2
j_gene: TRBJ2-3
v_gene: TRBV5-4
abundance: once
CDR3nt: TGTGCCAGCAGCTTGGAAGCGGGAGTGGATACGCAGTATTTT
CDR3aa: CASSLEAGVDTQYF

d_gene: TRBD1
j_gene: TRBJ2-1
v_gene: TRBV25-1
abundance: NA
CDR3nt: TGTGCCAGCAGGCCCCGACAGGGATTCGGCTCCTACAATGAGCAGTTCTTC
CDR3aa: CASRPRQGFGSYNEQFF

d_gene: NA
j_gene: TRBJ2-7
v_gene: TRBV27
abundance: NA
CDR3nt: TGTGCCAGCAGTTTAGGACCCGAAAGATACGAGCAGTACTTC
CDR3aa: CASSLGPERYEQYF

d_gene: NA
j_gene: TRBJ1-1
v_gene: TRBV5-1
abundance: few
CDR3nt: TGCGCCAGCAGCTTAGGCCAGGTGGGAACTGAAGCTTTCTTT
CDR3aa: CASSLGQVGTEAFF

d_gene: NA
j_gene: TRBJ1-1
v_gene: TRBV7-8
abundance: NA
CDR3nt: TGTGCCAGCAGCTTAGAAGAGGTTGAGAACACTGAAGCTTTCTTT
CDR3aa: CASSLEEVENTEAFF

d_gene: NA
j_gene: TRBJ1-1
v_gene: TRBV2
abundance: NA
CDR3nt: TGTGCCAGCAAATCCCCCGGCAACATGAACACTGAAGCTTTCTTT
CDR3aa: CASKSPGNMNTEAFF

d_gene: NA
j_gene: TRBJ2-5
v_gene: TRBV5-6
abundance: NA
CDR3nt: TGTGCCAGCAGCTACAGGGCCCAAGAGACCCAGTACTTC
CDR3aa: CASSYRAQETQYF

d_gene: NA
j_gene: TRBJ1-3
v_gene: TRBV4-2
abundance: once
CDR3nt: TGTGCCAGCAGCCAAGACGACAGTTCCGATGGAAACACCATATATTTT
CDR3aa: CASSQDDSSDGNTIYF

d_gene: NA
j_gene: TRBJ1-5
v_gene: TRBV7-2
abundance: NA
CDR3nt: TGTGCCAGCAGCTTAAGGGGGTTTCAGCCCCAGCATTTT
CDR3aa: CASSLRGFQPQHF

d_gene: TRBD1
j_gene: TRBJ1-1
v_gene: TRBV9
abundance: NA
CDR3nt: TGTGCCAGCAGCCCCCGACAGGGACCTAACACTGAAGCTTTCTTT
CDR3aa: CASSPRQGPNTEAFF

d_gene: NA
j_gene: TRBJ1-5
v_gene: TRBV7-9
abundance: NA
CDR3nt: TGTGCCAGCAGTCCTACAGGGTTAAGGGATCAGCCCCAGCATTTT
CDR3aa: CASSPTGLRDQPQHF

d_gene: NA
j_gene: TRBJ2-1
v_gene: TRBV5-1
abundance: NA
CDR3nt: TGCGCCAGCAGCCAGGACAGAAACACCTACAATGAGCAGTTCTTC
CDR3aa: CASSQDRNTYNEQFF

d_gene: TRBD1
j_gene: TRBJ2-7
v_gene: TRBV2
abundance: NA
CDR3nt: TGTGCCAGCGGTCCGGGACAGGGTATTTCCTACGAGCAGTACTTC
CDR3aa: CASGPGQGISYEQYF